The rows below give T cell receptor beta chains drawn from one sample of a study of shared clonotypes between healthy human individuals. Data came from immunoSEQ multiplex PCR; TCRdb stores just in-frame clones and leaves some out. The table includes roughly 650,000 clones, roughly 96% detected once. What was sequenced was naive CD8+ T cells sorted from blood. Source of these receptors: a woman under 40 in good health. Both conserved end residues are part of each CDR3. A D gene is named only where the DNA matches it firmly. Size tells how often a clone was seen (once, few, many) or the class of an expanded clone, and some rows leave it out.

D gene	CDR3 length	V gene	clone size	J gene	CDR3 DNA	CDR3 protein
-	13	TRBV4-1	-	TRBJ2-7	TGCGCCAGCAGCAAAAGACTGCAATACGAGCAGTACTTC	CASSKRLQYEQYF
-	13	TRBV28	-	TRBJ2-7	TGTGCCTCACAGGATCGTAGCTCCTACGAGCAGTACTTC	CASQDRSSYEQYF
TRBD1	15	TRBV6-6	once	TRBJ2-1	TGTGCCAGCAGTCCCTCCCGGACAGGATGGGATGAGCAGTTCTTC	CASSPSRTGWDEQFF
-	14	TRBV6-5	-	TRBJ2-7	TGTGCCAGCAGTTACCGGGCAGGAGTTTACGAGCAGTACTTC	CASSYRAGVYEQYF
TRBD2	15	TRBV2	-	TRBJ2-1	TGTGCCAGCAGTGAATTTGGCGGGAGTATCGATGAGCAGTTCTTC	CASSEFGGSIDEQFF
TRBD2	15	TRBV4-1	-	TRBJ2-7	TGCGCCAGCAGCCAAGTCCCTAGCGGTGCCTACGAGCAGTACTTC	CASSQVPSGAYEQYF
TRBD1	14	TRBV2	-	TRBJ2-7	TGTGCCAGCAGTGGCGGACAGGGTACCTACGAGCAGTACTTC	CASSGGQGTYEQYF
-	15	TRBV7-6	-	TRBJ2-1	TGTGCCAGCAGCCCCGCCCGGGAACCCTACAATGAGCAGTTCTTC	CASSPAREPYNEQFF
TRBD2	16	TRBV7-9	-	TRBJ2-2	TGTGCCAGCAGCCCTCCCCTAGCGGGTACCGCTGGGGAGCTGTTTTTT	CASSPPLAGTAGELFF
TRBD2	16	TRBV13	-	TRBJ2-7	TGTGCCAGCAGCTTAGTAGGCGCGGGAGGGCCATACGAGCAGTACTTC	CASSLVGAGGPYEQYF
-	12	TRBV28	-	TRBJ2-5	TGTGCCAGCAGCACCGTCCGTGGGGAGCAGTACTTC	CASSTVRGEQYF
-	17	TRBV29-1	-	TRBJ2-6	TGCAGCGTTGAGGCGTGGCAGGCCAACTCTGGGGCCAACGTCCTGACTTTC	CSVEAWQANSGANVLTF
-	13	TRBV5-6	-	TRBJ1-4	TGTGCCAGCAGCTTGGAGCCGAATGAAAAACTGTTTTTT	CASSLEPNEKLFF
-	12	TRBV5-6	-	TRBJ2-7	TGTGCCAGCAGCTCAGGGGACTACGAGCAGTACTTC	CASSSGDYEQYF
-	12	TRBV5-1	-	TRBJ2-7	TGCGCCAGCAGCTTGTTCCCGGGGGAGCAGTACTTC	CASSLFPGEQYF